This T cell receptor (beta chain) is drawn from a study of T cells in tuberculosis. Sequencing used immunoSEQ multiplex PCR; TCRdb keeps in-frame clones, though not all of them. This sample has roughly 28,000 clones; more than 80% occur once, and the top ten carry 4.9%. Sequenced material: PBMCs. This receptor was obtained from a donor between 10 and 35 years old with latent tuberculosis or without tuberculosis infection.

CDR3 coding DNA: TGCAGCGTTGAAAAGCGGGGGGGCGATGAGCAGTTCTTC. Translating it yields CSVEKRGGDEQFF. The chain joins TRBV29-1 to TRBJ2-1, with 10 bases aligning to TRBD2. The junction had 3 bases not matched to a gene; V was cut back by 2 bases and J by 8 bases. The CDR3 consists of 13 residues. CDR1 is SQVTM, CDR2 ANQGSEA, per germline.